This T cell receptor (beta chain) is from a study of blood T cell repertoires in COVID-19. Study-wide background: Samples representing acute and convalescent COVID-19 were sourced from the United States, Italy and Spain.

Clones were read by immunoSEQ multiplex PCR, and TCRdb kept only the in-frame ones, dropping some. In the table there are roughly 98,000 clones, 82% of which are singletons. The CDR3 sequence is 14 residues long. Germline V lookup: CDR1 SGHAT, CDR2 FQNNGV. Trimming cost V 0 bases and J 11 bases, with 13 bases left between them. Specimen: peripheral blood. The gene calls are TRBV11-2 and TRBJ1-4; unclear D gene. The receptor comes from a man between 65 and 79 years old with active or convalescent COVID-19. The CDR3 here is CASSLDPGIGKLFF. The CDR3 DNA follows: TGTGCCAGCAGCTTAGATCCCGGGATAGGGAAACTGTTTTTT.